This entry is about one TCR beta chain. What it recognizes is unknown. The CDR3 has 15 amino acids. Germline V gene sequence: CDR1 SGHTA, CDR2 FQGNSA. Trimming at V came to 5 bases and at J to 3 bases, leaving 8 bases not matched to a gene. This record belongs to a study of OX40 agonist ivuxolimab in advanced cancers. Findings and limits, study-wide: Both blood CD4+ and CD8+ T cells showed clonal growth by week 6 at 0.1 to 3.0 mg/kg.

TCRdb's table, derived via immunoSEQ multiplex PCR, lists solely in-frame clones and lacks some. The sample contains about 22,000 clones, roughly 88% of which appear only once. The sequence came from an adult with an advanced solid tumor such as melanoma, head and neck, liver or kidney cancer. The sequences come from CD4+ or CD8+ T cells sorted from blood, collected in a trial of the OX40 agonist ivuxolimab. This rearrangement joins TRBV7-2 to TRBJ2-7, with 9 bases identical to TRBD1. The CDR3 spells CASSLGTGSGYEQYF. In DNA form, the CDR3 reads TGTGCCAGCAGCCTCGGGACAGGGTCGGGCTACGAGCAGTACTTC.